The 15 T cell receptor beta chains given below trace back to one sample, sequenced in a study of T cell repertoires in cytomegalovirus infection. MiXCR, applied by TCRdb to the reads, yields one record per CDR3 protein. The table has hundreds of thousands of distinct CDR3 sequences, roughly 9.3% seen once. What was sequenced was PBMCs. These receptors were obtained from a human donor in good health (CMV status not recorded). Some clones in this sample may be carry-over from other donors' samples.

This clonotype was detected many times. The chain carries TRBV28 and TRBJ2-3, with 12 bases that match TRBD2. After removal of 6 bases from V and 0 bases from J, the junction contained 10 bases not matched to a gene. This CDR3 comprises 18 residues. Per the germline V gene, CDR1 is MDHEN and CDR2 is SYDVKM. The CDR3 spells CASRGTSGGFPSTDTQYF. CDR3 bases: TGTGCCAGCAGGGGAACTAGCGGGGGGTTTCCTAGCACAGATACGCAGTATTTT.

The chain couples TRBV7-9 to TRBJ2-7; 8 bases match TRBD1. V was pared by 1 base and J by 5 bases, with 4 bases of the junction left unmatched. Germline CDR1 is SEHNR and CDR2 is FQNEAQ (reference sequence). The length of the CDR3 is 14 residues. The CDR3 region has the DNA TGTGCCAGCAGCTTAGGCCAGGGGGCTAACGAGCAGTACTTC. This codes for CASSLGQGANEQYF.

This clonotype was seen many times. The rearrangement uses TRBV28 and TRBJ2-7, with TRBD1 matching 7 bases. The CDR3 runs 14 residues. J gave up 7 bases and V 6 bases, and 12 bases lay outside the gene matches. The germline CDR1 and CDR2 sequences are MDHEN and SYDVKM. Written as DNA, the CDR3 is TGTGCCAGCAGCTTTGGACAGGTCGTGTGGGAGCAGTACTTC. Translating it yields CASSFGQVVWEQYF.

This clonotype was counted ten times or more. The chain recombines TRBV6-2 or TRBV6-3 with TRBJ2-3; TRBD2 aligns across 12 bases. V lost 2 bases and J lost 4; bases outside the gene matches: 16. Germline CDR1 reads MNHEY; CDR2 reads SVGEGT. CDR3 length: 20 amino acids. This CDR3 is CASSYPKWTSGAPPADTQYF. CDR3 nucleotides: TGTGCCAGCAGTTACCCCAAATGGACTAGCGGGGCCCCACCAGCAGATACGCAGTATTTT.

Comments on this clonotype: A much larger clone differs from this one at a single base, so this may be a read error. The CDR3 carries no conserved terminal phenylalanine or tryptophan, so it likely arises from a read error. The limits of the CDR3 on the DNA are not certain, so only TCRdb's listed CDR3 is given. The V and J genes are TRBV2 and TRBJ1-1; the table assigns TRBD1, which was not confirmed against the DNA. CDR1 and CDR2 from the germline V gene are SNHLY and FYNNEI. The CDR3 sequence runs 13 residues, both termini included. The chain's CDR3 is CASSEFGSGTSFL.

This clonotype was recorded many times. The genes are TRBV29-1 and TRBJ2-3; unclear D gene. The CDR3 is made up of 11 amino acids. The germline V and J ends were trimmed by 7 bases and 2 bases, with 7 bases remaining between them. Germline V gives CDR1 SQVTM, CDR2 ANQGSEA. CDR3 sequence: CSGSPTDTQYF. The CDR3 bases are TGCAGCGGCAGTCCCACAGATACGCAGTATTTT.

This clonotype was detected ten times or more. In DNA, the CDR3 is TGTGCCAGCAGCGGACCCGGGACAGTCATCTCTGGGGCCAACGTCCTGACTTTC. Protein: CASSGPGTVISGANVLTF. The chain joins TRBV9 to TRBJ2-6; 7 nucleotides line up with TRBD1. Germline V gene lookup returns CDR1 SGDLS and CDR2 YYNGEE. V lost 3 bases to trimming and J lost 0 bases; unmatched junction nucleotides: 9. The length of the CDR3 is 18 residues.

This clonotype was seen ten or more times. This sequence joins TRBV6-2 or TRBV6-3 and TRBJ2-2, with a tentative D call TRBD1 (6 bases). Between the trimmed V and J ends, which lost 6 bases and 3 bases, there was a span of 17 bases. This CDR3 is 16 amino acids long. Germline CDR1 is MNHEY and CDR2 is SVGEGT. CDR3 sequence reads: CASRSAGTQHTGELFF. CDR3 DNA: TGTGCCAGCAGATCCGCCGGGACACAGCACACCGGGGAGCTGTTTTTT.

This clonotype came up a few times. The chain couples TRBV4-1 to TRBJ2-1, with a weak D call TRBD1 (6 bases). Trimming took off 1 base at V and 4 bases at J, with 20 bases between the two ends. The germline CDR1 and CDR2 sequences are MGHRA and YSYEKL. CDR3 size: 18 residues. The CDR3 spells CASSQAGRAQGRYNEQFF. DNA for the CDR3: TGCGCCAGCAGCCAAGCCGGTAGGGCCCAGGGGCGTTACAATGAGCAGTTCTTC.

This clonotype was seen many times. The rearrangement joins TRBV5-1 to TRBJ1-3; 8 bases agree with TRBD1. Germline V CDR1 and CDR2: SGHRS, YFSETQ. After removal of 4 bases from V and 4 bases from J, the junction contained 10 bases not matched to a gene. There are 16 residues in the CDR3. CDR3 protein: CASSPGTDRGGNTIYF. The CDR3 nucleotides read TGCGCCAGCAGCCCGGGAACCGACAGGGGCGGAAACACCATATATTTT.

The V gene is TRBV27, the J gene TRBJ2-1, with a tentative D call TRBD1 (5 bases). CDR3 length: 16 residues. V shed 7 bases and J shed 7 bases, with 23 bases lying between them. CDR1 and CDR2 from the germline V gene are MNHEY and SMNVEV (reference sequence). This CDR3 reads CASIQTTNRKGNEQFF. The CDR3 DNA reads TGTGCCAGCATCCAGACGACCAACAGAAAGGGGAATGAGCAGTTCTTC.

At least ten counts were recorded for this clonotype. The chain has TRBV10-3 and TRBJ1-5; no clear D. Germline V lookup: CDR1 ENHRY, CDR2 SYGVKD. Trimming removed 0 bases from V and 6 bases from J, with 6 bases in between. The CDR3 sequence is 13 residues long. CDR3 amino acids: CAISESNGQPQHF. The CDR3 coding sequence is TGTGCCATCAGTGAGTCGAATGGTCAGCCCCAGCATTTT.

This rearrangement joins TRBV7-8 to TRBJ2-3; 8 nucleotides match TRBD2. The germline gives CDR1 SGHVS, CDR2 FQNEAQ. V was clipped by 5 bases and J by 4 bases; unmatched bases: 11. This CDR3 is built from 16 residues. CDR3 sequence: CASSPLPRGVPDTQYF. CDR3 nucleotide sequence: TGTGCCAGCAGCCCTCTCCCGCGGGGGGTACCAGATACGCAGTATTTT.

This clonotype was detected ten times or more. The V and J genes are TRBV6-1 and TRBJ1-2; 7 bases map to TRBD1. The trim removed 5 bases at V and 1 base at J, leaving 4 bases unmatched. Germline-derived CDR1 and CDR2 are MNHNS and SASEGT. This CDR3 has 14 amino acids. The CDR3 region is CASSHRGDNYGYTF. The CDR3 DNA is TGTGCCAGCAGTCACAGGGGCGATAACTATGGCTACACCTTC.

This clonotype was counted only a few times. The CDR3 is CASAENTEAFF. As DNA, the CDR3 is TGTGCCAGCGCCGAAAACACTGAAGCTTTCTTT. The genes are TRBV2 and TRBJ1-1; D is uncertain. The ends were cut back, 8 bases at V and 2 bases at J, with 6 bases in the middle. The CDR3 is made up of 11 amino acids. Looked up from germline, CDR1 is SNHLY and CDR2 is FYNNEI.